The T cell receptor beta chain described here comes from a study of T cells in Graves' hyperthyroidism and ophthalmopathy. In the study overall: It was at initial diagnosis, before any treatment, that peripheral blood was collected. Study findings and constraints: Blood shared most expanded thyroid clonotypes above 0.001.

TCR beta CDR3 regions were amplified from RNA. First-round RT-PCR with HTBI primers amplified the TCR CDR3 region. TCRdb independently ran MiXCR on the multiplex PCR reads; one entry per CDR3 protein. Here the sample spans about 410,000 distinct CDR3 sequences, roughly 15% being singletons. V lost 4 bases and J 4 bases, leaving 20 bases between the germline ends. This CDR3 comprises 17 residues. CDR1 is SGHVS and CDR2 is FQNEAQ in the germline V gene. This clonotype showed up many times. Its antigen is currently unknown. Used for diagnoses were clinical symptoms, serum thyroxine and TRAb, thyroid ultrasound and orbital computed tomography. Out of over 9 ml of fresh peripheral blood came the PBMCs.

What was sequenced was blood. This chain connects TRBV7-8 to TRBJ2-1, with D maybe TRBD2 (5 bases). The TCR sequence derives from a woman in her twenties or thirties with Graves' ophthalmopathy. The CDR3 here is CASSSPRDITKYNEQFF. The CDR3, as DNA: TGTGCCAGCAGCTCTCCACGGGATATTACCAAATACAATGAGCAGTTCTTC.